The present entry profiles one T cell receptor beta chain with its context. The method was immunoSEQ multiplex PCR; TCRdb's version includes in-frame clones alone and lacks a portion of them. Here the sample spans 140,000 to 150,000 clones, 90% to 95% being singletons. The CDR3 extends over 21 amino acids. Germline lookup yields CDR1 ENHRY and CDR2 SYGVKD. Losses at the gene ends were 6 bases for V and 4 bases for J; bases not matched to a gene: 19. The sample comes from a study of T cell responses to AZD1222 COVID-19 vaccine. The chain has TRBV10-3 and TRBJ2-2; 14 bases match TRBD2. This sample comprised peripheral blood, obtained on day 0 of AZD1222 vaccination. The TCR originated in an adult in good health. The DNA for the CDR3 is TGTGCCATCAGAGGTTCCGGGACTAGCGGGAGTAAACAGCGTGCCACCGGGGAGCTGTTTTTT. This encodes CAIRGSGTSGSKQRATGELFF.